This TCR beta chain was captured by sequencing in a study of identical twins. There are a few counts of this clonotype. TCRdb independently ran MiXCR on the 5' RACE reads; one entry per CDR3 protein. Of 200,000 to 250,000 distinct CDR3 sequences listed, roughly 13% were seen once; the top ten hold 8.5% to 10%. Germline V lookup: CDR1 SGHRS, CDR2 YFSETQ. CDR3 length equals 15 residues. V was cut by 7 bases and J by 5 bases, with 16 bases left in between. The V call is TRBV5-1, the J call TRBJ1-6, with a tentative D call TRBD1 (5 bases). The sample comprised memory (CD45RO+) T cells sorted from blood. The sequence was obtained from a woman in her late teens or twenties in good health. The CDR3 DNA follows: TGCGCCAGCGGTGGGACCCCTTCCGATAATTCACCCCTCCACTTT. It is translated as CASGGTPSDNSPLHF.